A single sample is the source of the 8 T cell receptor beta chains below, sequenced in a study of T-cell reconstitution after alpha-beta-depleted transplantation in children. Unique molecular identifiers were used to barcode this TCRbeta library. TCRdb reanalysed the PCR reads using MiXCR and keeps one entry per CDR3 protein. Of about 540,000 distinct CDR3 sequences in the sample, around 27% were seen once. Here the sequenced sample was PBMCs, taken before TCRalphabeta/CD19-depleted stem cell transplant. The source is a boy under three years old with Wiskott-Aldrich syndrome, due to receive a stem cell transplant.

V gene TRBV28 combines with J gene TRBJ2-1; 7 bases are shared with TRBD1. The CDR3 is made up of 15 amino acids. Trimming removed 6 bases from V and 4 bases from J; junction bases left unmatched: 9. CDR1 MDHEN and CDR2 SYDVKM come from the germline V gene. The chain's CDR3 is CASSSRQGGYNEQFF. The CDR3 coding sequence is TGTGCCAGCAGCTCTAGACAGGGTGGTTACAATGAGCAGTTCTTC.

This clonotype occurred a few times. This rearrangement joins TRBV20-1 to TRBJ1-2, with D tentatively TRBD1 (5 bases). The CDR3 runs to 15 residues. CDR1 and CDR2 from the germline V gene are DFQATT and SNEGSKA (reference sequence). V gave up 0 bases and J gave up 4 bases, with 15 bases separating them. CDR3 loop: CSARDQGTYFYGYTF. DNA of the CDR3: TGCAGTGCTAGAGATCAAGGGACTTATTTCTATGGCTACACCTTC.

The chain employs TRBV20-1 and TRBJ2-7; 10 nucleotides match TRBD2. V dropped 1 base and J dropped 0; count of bases not matched to a gene: 6. The CDR3 is 16 residues long. From germline, CDR1 is DFQATT and CDR2 SNEGSKA (reference sequence). The DNA for the CDR3 is TGCAGTGCTAGAGTCAGCGGGAGGGCCGGCTCCTACGAGCAGTACTTC. Its translation is CSARVSGRAGSYEQYF.

CDR3 residues: CASSTVLAGGEETQYF. Here the CDR3 DNA reads TGTGCCAGTAGTACGGTACTAGCGGGAGGAGAAGAGACCCAGTACTTC. The J gene is TRBJ2-5, the V gene TRBV19; 12 nucleotides agree with TRBD2. The CDR3 runs to 16 residues. J gave up 3 bases and V 4 bases, and 6 bases lay outside the gene matches. From germline, CDR1 is LNHDA and CDR2 SQIVND (reference sequence).

The sample holds a few counts of this clonotype. The chain employs TRBV7-9 and TRBJ2-1; 9 bases map to TRBD2. The germline CDR1 and CDR2 sequences are SEHNR and FQNEAQ (reference sequence). J was trimmed by 2 bases and V by 7 bases; bases with no gene match: 9. CDR3 size: 16 residues. CDR3 coding DNA: TGTGCCAGCACCGCGCCGCGGGAGGGCCCCTACAATGAGCAGTTCTTC. Encoded protein: CASTAPREGPYNEQFF.

This clonotype has just a few counts. The CDR3 loop is CASSGSTANYGYTF. The DNA for the CDR3 is TGCGCCAGCAGCGGGTCCACAGCTAACTATGGCTACACCTTC. The genes are TRBV5-1 and TRBJ1-2; no clear D. V was pared by 4 bases and J by 0 bases, with 10 bases between. The CDR3 is 14 amino acids. Per germline, CDR1 SGHRS and CDR2 YFSETQ. Variable domain in full (rest from reference TRBV5-1 and TRBJ1-2): KAGVTQTPRYLIKTRGQQVTLSCSPISGHRSVSWYQQTPGQGLQFLFEYFSETQRNKGNFPGRFSGRQFSNSRSEMNVSTLELGDSALYLCASSGSTANYGYTFGSGTRLTVV.

The V gene is TRBV19, the J gene TRBJ2-1; possible D gene TRBD2, 5 bases. The CDR3 is 12 residues long. The V and J ends lost 7 bases and 10 bases respectively, with 14 bases between them. Germline loops: CDR1 LNHDA, CDR2 SQIVND (reference sequence). The CDR3 sequence is CASNGGGGEQFF. The CDR3 DNA reads as TGTGCCAGTAATGGTGGAGGTGGGGAGCAGTTCTTC. Full variable domain (rest looked up from reference TRBV19 and TRBJ2-1): DGGITQSPKYLFRKEGQNVTLSCEQNLNHDAMYWYRQDPGQGLRLIYYSQIVNDFQKGDIAEGYSVSREKKESFPLTVTSAQKNPTAFYLCASNGGGGEQFFGPGTRLTVL.

This clonotype showed up just a few times. V and J are TRBV20-1 and TRBJ2-3, with D unclear. V was trimmed by 3 bases and J by 8 bases, leaving 9 bases between them. The CDR3 consists of 11 residues. Germline CDR1 DFQATT, CDR2 SNEGSKA (reference sequence). The CDR3 DNA reads TGCAGTGCTAGTATAGTTTTTACGCAGTATTTT. Amino acid sequence: CSASIVFTQYF.